This T cell receptor beta chain was captured by sequencing in a study of molecular identifiers for immune sequencing clone quantification. Study as a whole: Four of five splits of RNA from about 19,000 or 110,000 naive CD8 cells were sequenced in replicates.

Previously described methods with listed TCR primers produced the bulk TCR libraries. TCRdb independently ran MiXCR on the PCR reads; one entry per CDR3 protein. The sample records about 330,000 distinct CDR3 sequences, roughly a quarter being singletons. CDR3 length equals 12 residues. Germline values: CDR1 MNHEY, CDR2 SMNVEV (reference sequence). The germline V and J ends were trimmed by 3 bases and 5 bases, with 8 bases remaining between them. Study-wide points: The share of molecules held by clones above 20 RNA copies was over 97% in effector cells and under 1% in naive cells.

This clonotype was recorded a few times. Its specificity is not known. Construction of naive CD8 libraries employed about 20,000 to 1,100,000 sorted cells together with 10%, 30% or 50% RNA. Sequencing was done on a sample of naive CD8+ T cells from blood, with Jurkat cell RNA spiked in. Subset in this sample: FACS-sorted CD8+CD4-CCR7+CD45RA+ naive T cells. The chain carries TRBV27 and TRBJ2-7; a possible D gene is TRBD1 (5 bases). The sequence was obtained from a human donor in good health. Some libraries in this study had Jurkat cell RNA spiked in. The CDR3 here is CASSFPGHEQYF. CDR3 sequence (DNA): TGTGCCAGCAGTTTTCCAGGGCACGAGCAGTACTTC.